Reported below is one T cell receptor beta chain. The antigen remains undetermined. This entry comes from a study of post-analysis software for immune sequencing data. Overall study context: As for disease course, relapsing-remitting, secondary progressive and progressive-relapsing multiple sclerosis were all included. Whole-study findings and limits: Multiple sclerosis was associated with a significant reduction in normalized Chao1 diversity relative to controls. About 5 TRBV segments (TRBV5-6, TRBV5-1 and TRBV20-1 among them) occurred more frequently in patients than in controls.

V lost 0 bases, J lost 9 bases, and 10 bases lay in between. Looked up from germline, CDR1 is SGHRS and CDR2 is YFSETQ. This CDR3 region has 13 residues. Unique molecular identifiers had been added to the TCR beta cDNA libraries. Yield was roughly 0.5 million cDNA molecules from around 1 to 10 million T cells. TCRdb redid the calling of the PCR reads with MiXCR, one entry per CDR3 protein. The sample has about 540,000 distinct CDR3 sequences, around 31% seen once. The clonotype comes from a girl younger than 18 with multiple sclerosis. The gene calls are TRBV5-1 and TRBJ1-5; D gene uncertain. Source material: blood. The CDR3 sequence: CASSLEGLPPQHF. The DNA for the CDR3 is TGCGCCAGCAGCTTGGAAGGACTCCCGCCCCAGCATTTT. The full variable domain, rest sourced from reference TRBV5-1 and TRBJ1-5, is KAGVTQTPRYLIKTRGQQVTLSCSPISGHRSVSWYQQTPGQGLQFLFEYFSETQRNKGNFPGRFSGRQFSNSRSEMNVSTLELGDSALYLCASSLEGLPPQHFGDGTRLSIL.